What follows are 5 T cell receptor beta chains derived from one specimen sequenced in a study of blood T cell repertoires in COVID-19. Libraries were prepared by immunoSEQ multiplex PCR; TCRdb keeps only in-frame clonotypes and omits some of them. This table holds 310,000 or so clones, 91% found once. What was sequenced was peripheral blood. The receptors were gathered from a woman aged 30 to 39 with COVID-19, enrolled during active disease.

V gene TRBV18 combines with J gene TRBJ1-6; 11 nucleotides match TRBD1. Unmatched junction bases numbered 3, after V lost 3 bases and J lost 2 bases. The CDR3 is 17 residues long. Germline V lookup: CDR1 KGHSH, CDR2 LQKENI. The CDR3 region has the DNA TGTGCCAGCTCACCCGAGGGACAGGGGGCCTATAATTCACCCCTCCACTTT. It codes for CASSPEGQGAYNSPLHF. Supplemented by reference TRBV18 and TRBJ1-6, the full variable domain reads NAGVMQNPRHLVRRRGQEARLRCSPMKGHSHVYWYRQLPEEGLKFMVYLQKENIIDESGMPKERFSAEFPKEGPSILRIQQVVRGDSAAYFCASSPEGQGAYNSPLHFGNGTRLTVT.

The V and J genes are TRBV27 and TRBJ2-5, with D tentatively TRBD1 (5 bases). There are 13 residues in the CDR3. Germline V gene lookup returns CDR1 MNHEY and CDR2 SMNVEV (reference sequence). The ends were cut back, 5 bases at V and 0 bases at J, with 7 bases in the middle. CDR3 amino acids: CASSRQYQETQYF. In DNA, the CDR3 is TGTGCCAGCAGTCGACAGTACCAAGAGACCCAGTACTTC.

The chain recombines TRBV19 with TRBJ2-2, with D perhaps TRBD1 (5 bases). V shed 11 bases and J shed 4 bases, with 14 bases lying between them. The CDR3 is 13 amino acids. Per germline, CDR1 LNHDA and CDR2 SQIVND (reference sequence). CDR3 sequence: CAAQGPSTGELFF. The CDR3 coding sequence is TGTGCCGCCCAGGGCCCCTCCACCGGGGAGCTGTTTTTT.

The CDR3: CASSEAYNEKLFF. CDR3 sequence (DNA): TGTGCCAGCAGTGAAGCCTATAATGAAAAACTGTTTTTT. V is TRBV2 and J is TRBJ1-4; no reliable D call. Germline-derived CDR1 and CDR2 are SNHLY and FYNNEI. Trimming cost V 0 bases and J 4 bases, with 3 bases left between them. The CDR3 has 13 amino acids.

The chain carries TRBV9 and TRBJ1-1, with D tentatively TRBD1 (6 bases). V gave up 0 bases and J gave up 3 bases, with 15 bases separating them. This CDR3 region has 16 residues. In germline, CDR1 is SGDLS, CDR2 YYNGEE. CDR3 amino acids: CASSVVSGDGYTEAFF. The CDR3 region has the DNA TGTGCCAGCAGCGTAGTTTCAGGGGATGGGTACACTGAAGCTTTCTTT.